This TCR beta chain was sequenced in a study of monozygotic twins with inflammatory bowel disease. Overall study findings and caveats: IBD patients shared fewer clonotypes with others than healthy twins, especially with disease activity. Distinct T cell subtypes could not be told apart.

TCRdb reprocessed the 5' RACE reads and keeps a single row for each CDR3 protein, giving no DNA. In total, the table holds approximately 100,000 distinct CDR3 sequences. The CDR3 consists of 13 residues. CDR1 and CDR2 from the germline V gene are DFQATT and SNEGSKA (reference sequence). Comments on this clonotype: Its antigen remains unknown.

Specimen: blood. This receptor was obtained from a human donor with ulcerative colitis or Crohn's disease, or a healthy co-twin of an affected twin (not recorded which). This chain joins TRBV20-1 and TRBJ2-7; TCRdb gives TRBD1 as the D gene, but with no DNA this cannot be confirmed. The CDR3 reads CSASGVNPYEQYF.